This paragraph reports one T cell receptor (beta chain). Its antigen is unknown. The record has no base qualities; no much larger clone is one base away. In total, roughly 670 healthy bone marrow donors made up the cohort. Cohort members were all nominally healthy when sampled, although unrecorded immune exposures were likely present. The donor tested CMV seronegative, placing the donor among the roughly 350 seronegative members of the cohort. Every donor gave a peripheral blood sample, and the peripheral blood mononuclear cells from that sample were used for TCR beta sequencing. Genomic DNA was extracted from the blood cell samples with the Qiagen DNeasy Blood Extraction Kit. From V the trimming removes 4 bases and from J it removes 4 bases, while the gene matches leave 9 bases of the junction unaccounted for. Looking up the germline V gene (reference sequence) yields CDR1 GTSNPN and CDR2 SVGIG. Inclusive of the bounding cysteine and phenylalanine, the CDR3 is 14 residues long. CDR3 DNA only is kept here, 42 bases in frame from base 1.

The sample belongs to a study of cytomegalovirus exposure and HLA in healthy donors (dated by TCRdb to the late 2010s). Regarding the research as a whole: An earlier analysis of some 600 of the donors reported over 250 Gb of sequence data and about 120 million unique TCR beta sequences obtained from 150 million to 200 million T cells. Roughly 300 gigabases of sequencing data and some 85 million unique TCR sequences were included in an early release covering 550 to 800 HLA-typed donors. Of the 398 genotyped donors, 80% to 90% were placed in the genetic ancestry cluster associated with self-reported Caucasian donors. The study aimed to test whether cataloging public T cell receptors could reveal signatures of past pathogen exposure. Using immunosequencing, the study profiled T cell repertoires from approximately 700 subjects and related those repertoires to cytomegalovirus serostatus. Besides the first cohort of 666 subjects, a separate validation cohort made up of over 100 different subjects was used. To predict cytomegalovirus infection status, the study brought together high-throughput TCR immunosequencing, statistical association of individual TCRs with disease status, and machine learning. A later analysis re-examined previously published TCR beta repertoires from over 500 donors and added high-resolution HLA genotyping to investigate patterns of TCR occurrence. In the later analysis, no new phenotypic data were used to find candidate immune exposures; instead, reliance was placed on TCR beta sequences and their occurrence across donors. An earlier analysis of some 500 of the donors applied high-throughput TCR beta sequencing to assess whether each TCR beta V gene segment acted as functional or pseudogenic. Donor age, sex, ethnicity and CMV serostatus were compiled together with the repertoire data. Genome-wide SNP genotypes for about 65% of the roughly 700 donors were used in a later genetic analysis, which treated that subset as a discovery cohort. Every repertoire in the discovery cohort had been generated on one and the same sequencing platform. Both class I and class II loci were covered by HLA typing, at four-digit resolution. Typing coverage differed by locus: A, B, C, DRB1 and DQB1 were typed in roughly 620-640 donors, DQA1 in roughly 500, DPA1 in approximately 610, and DPB1 in 450 to 490. Roughly 5 DR-DQ haplotypes were handled as single units for association and clustering, since linkage in the cohort was strong. On average, roughly 240,000 unique TCR beta nucleotide sequences were sequenced per donor among 398 genotyped donors of the cohort, with about 19% of those sequences being non-productive.

What the research found in general, with its limitations: A cluster of highly shared sequence variants was judged likely to be a technical artifact of the sequencing pipeline. According to the authors, the approach could potentially be generalized to other disease states and immunological phenotypes. Broadly in line with IMGT annotations, most TCR beta V segments showed up in productive rearrangements about 90% or about 30% of the time in an earlier analysis of 450 to 600 of the donors. According to a later analysis, parvovirus B19, influenza, CMV and Epstein-Barr virus appeared linked to several top co-occurrence clusters. In vitro tests confirmed that a few of the cytomegalovirus-associated TCR beta chains recognize cytomegalovirus antigens. In a later genetic analysis, fewer N-insertions in productive TCRs were reported among donors in an Asian-associated ancestry cluster than the roughly 640-donor mean. This cohort had only TCR beta chains sequenced, and the lack of alpha or paired-chain data limited which features could be detected. Some IMGT-functional V segments, including TRBV6-2 and TRBV6-3, could not be told apart with the 87-base-pair reads, so those segments were excluded. The presence/absence analyses assumed that sequencing depth was roughly uniform across donors, and that assumption may not be true. At a false discovery rate of 0.05, a later analysis linked 16,951 TCR beta sequences to specific HLA alleles. The classifier was reported to diagnose cytomegalovirus status with high specificity and sensitivity in both the original cohort and the validation cohort. Because some donors lacked HLA typing at each locus, the association tests relied only on the typed subset. In a later analysis, HLA-associated TCR beta chains showed more clonal expansion and lower generation probabilities than non-associated chains that were equally common. Because counts were too low, under 20 rarely observed V segments, including chromosome 9 orphons, were left out of the earlier analysis of a few hundred of the donors. Correlated functional status among segregating V segments might be attributable to linkage disequilibrium, but an unknown experimental factor could not be ruled out. The study listed 150 to 200 TCR beta chains as associated with cytomegalovirus. V-gene and J-gene trimming of TCR beta chains was associated with a missense DCLRE1C variant in a later genetic analysis, and the association was replicated in an independent cohort. CMV serostatus was the only immune exposure information available for the cohort. In a later analysis, most CMV-associated TCR beta chains were found to appear HLA-restricted, with HLA associations seemingly driven largely by CMV exposure. A further reported finding was that TCR beta sequences accurately predicted the HLA-A and HLA-B alleles for most subjects in the first cohort. Strong co-occurrence of HLA alleles, especially DR and DQ, made assigning TCR associations to individual alleles difficult. A later analysis found that TCR association rates varied across HLA loci, with DRB1 alleles showing the most associated TCRs and HLA-C alleles the fewest. Across donors, most TCR sequences were observed very rarely, whereas some public TCRs were present in many individuals.

Library preparation was by the immunoSEQ multiplex PCR assay. A mixture of 60 forward primers for TCR Vbeta segments and 13 reverse primers for TCR Jbeta segments was used in the multiplex PCR. The CDR3 region of rearranged TCR beta genes was amplified from genomic DNA with a multiplex PCR assay. The amplified TCR beta libraries were sequenced on the Illumina HiSeq System as 87-base-pair reads. As for the authors' bioinformatics: A later analysis tallied 75 million to 95 million unique TCR beta chains across the 650 to 750 repertoires, and around 10 million of those chains were shared by two or more donors. Raw reads were error-corrected and collapsed into unique sequences with a nearest-neighbor algorithm that merged closely related sequences to remove PCR and sequencing errors. CDR3 sequences were aligned to IMGT reference sequences to assign V, D and J gene segments. For a sequence to be retained, a match of at least six nucleotides was required to both a V gene segment and a J gene segment. A rearrangement counted as productive if the CDR3 had no stop codons and remained in frame with V and J, and every other rearrangement counted as non-productive. Following IMGT convention, CDR3 was defined as the stretch from the second conserved V-encoded cysteine up to the conserved J-encoded phenylalanine. In an earlier analysis of more than 550 of the donors, sequences lacking an unambiguous match to a single V gene segment were excluded. In an earlier analysis of roughly 600 of the donors, a V segment was called functional when productive rearrangements were above 56.7%, and segregating when the standard deviation between donors exceeded 5%. A statistical classification framework was built to diagnose cytomegalovirus status from the catalog of TCR beta chain sequences. In a later analysis, TCR nucleotide sequences were compared against IMGT/GENE-DB human TR gene sequences so that V and J genes could be assigned. A later analysis assigned CDR3 sequences and most-parsimonious VDJ recombination scenarios with the TCRdist pipeline. In a later analysis, each TCR beta chain was defined by its CDR3 amino acid sequence together with its V-gene family, and reads without a unique V-gene family were excluded. As a way to deal with suspected cross-contamination and a sequencing artifact, a later analysis dropped 640 or so nucleotide sequences that were highly shared and had low generation probability. A later analysis calculated a clonal expansion index for each public chain from normalized within-repertoire ranks of inferred template counts. In a later analysis, generation probabilities were computed using a VDJ recombination model fitted to out-of-frame rearrangements, and the results were checked against IGoR. Hypergeometric tests were used in a later analysis to score TCR-TCR, TCR-HLA and TCR-CMV co-occurrence, with a repertoire-size bias correction applied to the TCR pairs. False discovery rates were estimated in a later analysis by permuting HLA or CMV assignments 20 times. In a later analysis, co-occurring TCRs were grouped using DBSCAN, and TCRdist sequence similarity was added for clustering within HLA-allele-positive subsets. Repertoires with fewer than 30,000 or more than 120,000 public chains were left out of co-occurrence clustering, as were five repertoires with anomalous nucleotide sharing. Held by TCRdb, this immuneACCESS table contains in-frame sequences only and omits some clones. Under half of the omission traces to an unresolved V gene where checked; the cause of the rest is unknown. The DNA was the basis for D and trimming; V, J and clone size are from that table. This sample lists under 250,000 clones; around four fifths were detected once. Approximately 3.9% of the sample is in the top ten clones.

This sequence originates from a male donor in good health and CMV-seronegative. The V gene is TRBV30 and the J gene is TRBJ1-2, with 7 bases in between that match TRBD1. Source material: PBMCs. The bases read TGTGCCTGGAACCTTCAACAGGGGCCCTATGGCTACACCTTC. Its amino acids are CAWNLQQGPYGYTF.